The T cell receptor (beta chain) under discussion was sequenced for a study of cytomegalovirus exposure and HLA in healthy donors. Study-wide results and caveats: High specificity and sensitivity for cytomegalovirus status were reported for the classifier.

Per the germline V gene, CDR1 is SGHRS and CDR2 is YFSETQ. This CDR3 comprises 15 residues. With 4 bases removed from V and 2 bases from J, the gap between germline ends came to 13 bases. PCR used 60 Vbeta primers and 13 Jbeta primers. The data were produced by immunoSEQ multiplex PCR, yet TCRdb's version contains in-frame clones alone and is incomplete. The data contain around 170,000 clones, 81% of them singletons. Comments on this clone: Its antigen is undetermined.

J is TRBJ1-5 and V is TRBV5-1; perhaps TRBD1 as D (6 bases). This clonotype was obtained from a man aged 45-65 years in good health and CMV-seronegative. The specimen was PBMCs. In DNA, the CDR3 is TGCGCCAGCAGCCCATCTGGGGGCGGCAATCAGCCCCAGCATTTT. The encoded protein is CASSPSGGGNQPQHF.